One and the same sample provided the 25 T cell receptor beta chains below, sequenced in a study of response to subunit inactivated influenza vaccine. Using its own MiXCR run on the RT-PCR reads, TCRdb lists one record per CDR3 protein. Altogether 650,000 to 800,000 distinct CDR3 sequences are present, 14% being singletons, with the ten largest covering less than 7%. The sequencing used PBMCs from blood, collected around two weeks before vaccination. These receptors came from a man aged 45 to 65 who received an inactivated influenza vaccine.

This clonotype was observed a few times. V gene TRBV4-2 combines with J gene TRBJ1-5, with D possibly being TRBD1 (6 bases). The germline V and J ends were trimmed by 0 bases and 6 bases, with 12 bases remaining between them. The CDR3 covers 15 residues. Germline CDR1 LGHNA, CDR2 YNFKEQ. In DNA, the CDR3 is TGTGCCAGCAGCCAAGAGTCGGGGGCCGTTCAGCCCCAGCATTTT. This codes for CASSQESGAVQPQHF.

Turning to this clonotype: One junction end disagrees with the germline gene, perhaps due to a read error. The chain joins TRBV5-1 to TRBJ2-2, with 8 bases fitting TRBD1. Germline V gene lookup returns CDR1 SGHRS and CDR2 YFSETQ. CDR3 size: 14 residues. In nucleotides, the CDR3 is TGTGCCAGGAGCTCCAGGGGGCTTTCTGGGGAGCTGTTTTTT. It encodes CARSSRGLSGELFF. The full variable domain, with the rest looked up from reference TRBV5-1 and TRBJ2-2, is KAGVTQTPRYLIKTRGQQVTLSCSPISGHRSVSWYQQTPGQGLQFLFEYFSETQRNKGNFPGRFSGRQFSNSRSEMNVSTLELGDSALYLCARSSRGLSGELFFGEGSRLTVL.

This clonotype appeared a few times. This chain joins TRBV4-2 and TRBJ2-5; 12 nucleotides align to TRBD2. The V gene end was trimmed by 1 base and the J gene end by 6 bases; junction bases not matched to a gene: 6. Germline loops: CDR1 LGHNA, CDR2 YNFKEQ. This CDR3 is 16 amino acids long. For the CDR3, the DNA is TGTGCCAGCAGCCAAGGGGCTAGCGGGGGGGGGAAGACCCAGTACTTC. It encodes CASSQGASGGGKTQYF.

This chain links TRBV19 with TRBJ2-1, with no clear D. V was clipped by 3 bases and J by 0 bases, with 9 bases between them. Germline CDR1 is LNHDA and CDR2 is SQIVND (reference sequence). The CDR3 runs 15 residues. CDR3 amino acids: CASSIDSPSYNEQFF. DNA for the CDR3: TGTGCCAGTAGTATCGATTCTCCCTCCTACAATGAGCAGTTCTTC. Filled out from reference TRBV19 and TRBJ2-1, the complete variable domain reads DGGITQSPKYLFRKEGQNVTLSCEQNLNHDAMYWYRQDPGQGLRLIYYSQIVNDFQKGDIAEGYSVSREKKESFPLTVTSAQKNPTAFYLCASSIDSPSYNEQFFGPGTRLTVL.

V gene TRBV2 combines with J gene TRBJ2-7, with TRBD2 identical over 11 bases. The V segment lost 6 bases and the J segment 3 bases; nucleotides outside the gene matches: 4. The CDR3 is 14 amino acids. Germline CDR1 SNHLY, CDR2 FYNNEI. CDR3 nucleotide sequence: TGTGCCAGCAGGACTAGCGGGATTATCTACGAGCAGTACTTC. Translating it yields CASRTSGIIYEQYF.

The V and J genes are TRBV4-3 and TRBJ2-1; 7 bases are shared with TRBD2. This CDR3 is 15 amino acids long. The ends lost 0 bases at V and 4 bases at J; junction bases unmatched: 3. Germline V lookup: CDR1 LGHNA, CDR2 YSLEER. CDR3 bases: TGCGCCAGCAGCCAAGAGGGAGGGCCTTACAATGAGCAGTTCTTC. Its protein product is CASSQEGGPYNEQFF.

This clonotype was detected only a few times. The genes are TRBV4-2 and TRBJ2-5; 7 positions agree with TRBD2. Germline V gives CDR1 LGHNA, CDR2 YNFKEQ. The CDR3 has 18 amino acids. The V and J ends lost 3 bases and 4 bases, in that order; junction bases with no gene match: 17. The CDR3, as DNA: TGTGCCAGCAGCCAGGCCGGGTGGGAGGGTCGAGTTGGAGAGACCCAGTACTTC. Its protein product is CASSQAGWEGRVGETQYF.

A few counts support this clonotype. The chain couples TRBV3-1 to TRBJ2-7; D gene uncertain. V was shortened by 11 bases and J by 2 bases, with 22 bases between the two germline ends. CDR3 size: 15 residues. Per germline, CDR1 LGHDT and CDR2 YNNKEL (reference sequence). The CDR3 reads CASTQEASFTYEQYF. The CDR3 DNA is TGTGCCTCCACCCAAGAGGCGTCTTTTACCTACGAGCAGTACTTC.

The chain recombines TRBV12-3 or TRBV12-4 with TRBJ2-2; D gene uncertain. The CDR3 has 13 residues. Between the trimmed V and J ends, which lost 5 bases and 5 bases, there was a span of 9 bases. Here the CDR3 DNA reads TGTGCCAGCAGTCCAGAGTGGACCGGGGAGCTGTTTTTT. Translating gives CASSPEWTGELFF.

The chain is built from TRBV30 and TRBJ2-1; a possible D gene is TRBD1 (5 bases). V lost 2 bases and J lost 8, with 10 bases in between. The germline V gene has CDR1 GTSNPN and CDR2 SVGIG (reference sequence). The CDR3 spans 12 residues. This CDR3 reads CAWSLGDYEQFF. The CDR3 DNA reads TGTGCCTGGAGTCTAGGGGATTATGAGCAGTTCTTC.

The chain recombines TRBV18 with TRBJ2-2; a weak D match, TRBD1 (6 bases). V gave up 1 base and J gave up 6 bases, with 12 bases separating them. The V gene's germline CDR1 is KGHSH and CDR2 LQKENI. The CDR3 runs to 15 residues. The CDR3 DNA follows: TGTGCCAGCTCACCACGGCAGGGGCCTTCCGGGGAGCTGTTTTTT. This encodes CASSPRQGPSGELFF.

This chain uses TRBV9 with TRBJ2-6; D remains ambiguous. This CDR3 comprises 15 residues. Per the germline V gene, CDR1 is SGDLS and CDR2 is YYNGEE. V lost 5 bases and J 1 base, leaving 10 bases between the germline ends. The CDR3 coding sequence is TGTGCCAGCAGTATTTTACATTCTGGGGCCAACGTCCTGACTTTC. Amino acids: CASSILHSGANVLTF.

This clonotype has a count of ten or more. The CDR3 loop is CASSSTPRTYEQYF. DNA for the CDR3: TGTGCCAGCAGTTCAACCCCTCGCACCTACGAGCAGTACTTC. The V call is TRBV12-3 or TRBV12-4, the J call TRBJ2-7; D is ambiguous. There are 14 residues in the CDR3. V lost 4 bases, J lost 2 bases, and 12 bases lay in between.

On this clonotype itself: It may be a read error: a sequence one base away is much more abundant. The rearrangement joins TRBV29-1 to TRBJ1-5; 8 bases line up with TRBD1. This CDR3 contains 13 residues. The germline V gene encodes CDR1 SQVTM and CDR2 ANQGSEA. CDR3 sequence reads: CSVGTGRDQPKHF. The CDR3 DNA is TGCAGCGTTGGGACAGGGCGAGATCAGCCCAAGCATTTT.

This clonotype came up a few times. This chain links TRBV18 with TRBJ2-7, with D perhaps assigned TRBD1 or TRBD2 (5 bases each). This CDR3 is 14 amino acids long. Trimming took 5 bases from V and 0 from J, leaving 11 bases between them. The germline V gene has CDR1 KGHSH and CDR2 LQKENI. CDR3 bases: TGTGCCAGCTCAGCTCAGGGACGCTCCTACGAGCAGTACTTC. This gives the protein CASSAQGRSYEQYF. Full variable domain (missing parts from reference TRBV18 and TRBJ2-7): NAGVMQNPRHLVRRRGQEARLRCSPMKGHSHVYWYRQLPEEGLKFMVYLQKENIIDESGMPKERFSAEFPKEGPSILRIQQVVRGDSAAYFCASSAQGRSYEQYFGPGTRLTVT.

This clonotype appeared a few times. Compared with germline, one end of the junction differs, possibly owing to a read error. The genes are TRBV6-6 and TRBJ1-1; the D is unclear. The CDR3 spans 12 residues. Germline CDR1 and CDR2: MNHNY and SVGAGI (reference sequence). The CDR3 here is CASSYLNAEAFF. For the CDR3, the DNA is TGTGCCAGCAGTTACTTGAACGCTGAAGCTTTCTTT.

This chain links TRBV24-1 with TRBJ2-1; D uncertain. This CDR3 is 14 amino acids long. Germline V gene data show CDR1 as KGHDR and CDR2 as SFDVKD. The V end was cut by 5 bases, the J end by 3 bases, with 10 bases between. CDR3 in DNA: TGTGCCACCAGTGCACGGACCCTCTACAATGAGCAGTTCTTC. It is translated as CATSARTLYNEQFF.

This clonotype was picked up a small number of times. The CDR3 region has the DNA TGTGCCAGCAGTAAACAGGGAGGTTTGGGCACTGAAGCTTTCTTT. This encodes CASSKQGGLGTEAFF. The gene calls are TRBV12-3 or TRBV12-4 and TRBJ1-1; D possibly corresponds to TRBD1 (6 bases). This CDR3 spans 15 amino acids. V was clipped by 5 bases and J by 4 bases, with 17 bases between them.

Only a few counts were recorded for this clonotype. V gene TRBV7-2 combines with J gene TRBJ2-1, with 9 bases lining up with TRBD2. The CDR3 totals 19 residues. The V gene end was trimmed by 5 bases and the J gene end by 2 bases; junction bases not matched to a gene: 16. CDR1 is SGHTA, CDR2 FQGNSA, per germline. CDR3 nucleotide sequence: TGTGCCAGCAGCCCTAGCGGGGCCCGACCACCCTCCACCTACAATGAGCAGTTCTTC. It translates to CASSPSGARPPSTYNEQFF.

Here the CDR3 DNA reads TGTGCCAGCCAATCGGGACAACGCTACGAGCAGTACTTC. This gives the protein CASQSGQRYEQYF. This chain connects TRBV6-1 to TRBJ2-7; the D gene is possibly TRBD1 (6 bases). From germline, CDR1 is MNHNS and CDR2 SASEGT. V lost 8 bases to trimming and J lost 3 bases, with 14 bases between them. This CDR3 has 13 amino acids.

CDR3 coding DNA: TGCGCCAGCAGCCAAGATTCGGCCGGGTCGGAGCAGTTCTTC. Amino acids: CASSQDSAGSEQFF. V is TRBV4-3 and J is TRBJ2-1; D is undetermined. V was shortened by 0 bases and J by 10 bases, with 13 bases between the two germline ends. This CDR3 contains 14 residues. CDR1 is LGHNA and CDR2 is YSLEER in the germline V gene.

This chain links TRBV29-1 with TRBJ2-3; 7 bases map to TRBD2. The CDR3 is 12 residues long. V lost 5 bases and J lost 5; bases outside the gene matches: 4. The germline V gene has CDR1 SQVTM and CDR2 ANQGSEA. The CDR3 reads CSVPWGGDTQYF. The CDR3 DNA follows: TGCAGCGTTCCCTGGGGGGGAGATACGCAGTATTTT.

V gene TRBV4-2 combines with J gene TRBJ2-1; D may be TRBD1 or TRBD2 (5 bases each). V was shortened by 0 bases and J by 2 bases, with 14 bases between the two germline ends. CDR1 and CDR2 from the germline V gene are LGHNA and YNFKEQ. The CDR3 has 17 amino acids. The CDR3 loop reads CASSQEGPGDPYNEQFF. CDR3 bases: TGTGCCAGCAGCCAAGAAGGGCCCGGGGACCCCTACAATGAGCAGTTCTTC.

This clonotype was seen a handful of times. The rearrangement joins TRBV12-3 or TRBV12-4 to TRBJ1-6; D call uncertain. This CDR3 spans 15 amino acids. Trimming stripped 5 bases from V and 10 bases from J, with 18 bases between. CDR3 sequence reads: CASSLGLPRGSPLHF. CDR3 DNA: TGTGCCAGCAGTCTCGGGCTCCCCCGCGGCTCACCCCTCCACTTT.

The DNA of the CDR3 is TGTGCCAGCACCCGGCGGAGCTTGAACACTGAAGCTTTCTTT. Residues: CASTRRSLNTEAFF. The chain combines TRBV12-3 or TRBV12-4 with TRBJ1-1; D is undetermined. The CDR3 is 14 residues long. The V and J ends lost 7 bases and 0 bases respectively, with 12 bases between them.